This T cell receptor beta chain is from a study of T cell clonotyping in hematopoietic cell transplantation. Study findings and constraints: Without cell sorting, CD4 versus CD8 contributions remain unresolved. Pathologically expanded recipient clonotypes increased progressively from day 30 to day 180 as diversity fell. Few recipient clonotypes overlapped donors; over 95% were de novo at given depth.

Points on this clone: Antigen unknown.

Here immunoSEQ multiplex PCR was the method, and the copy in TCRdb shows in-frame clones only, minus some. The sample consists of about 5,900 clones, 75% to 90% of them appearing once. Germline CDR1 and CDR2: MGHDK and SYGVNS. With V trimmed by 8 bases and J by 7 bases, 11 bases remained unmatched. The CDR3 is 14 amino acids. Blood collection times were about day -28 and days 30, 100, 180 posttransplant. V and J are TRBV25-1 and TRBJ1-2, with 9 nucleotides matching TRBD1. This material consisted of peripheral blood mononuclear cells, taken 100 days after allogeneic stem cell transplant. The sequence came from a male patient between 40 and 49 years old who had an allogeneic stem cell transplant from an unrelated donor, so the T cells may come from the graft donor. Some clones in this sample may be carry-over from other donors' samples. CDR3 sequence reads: CASSTRTGVTGYTF. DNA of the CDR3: TGTGCCAGCTCAACTCGGACAGGGGTGACTGGCTACACCTTC.